Following are 20 T cell receptor beta chains from one sample sequenced in a study of lymphopenia after photon versus proton radiotherapy. Profiled with immunoSEQ multiplex PCR; TCRdb holds only in-frame clones, not every one. The data show more than 45,000 clones, with roughly 83% seen just once and around 2.2% held by the top ten. The specimen was peripheral blood, collected from a patient treated with proton-based radiotherapy. The receptors shown here come from a man in his fifties or sixties with pancreatic cancer.

This clone was counted only a few times. J is TRBJ1-5 and V is TRBV28; TRBD1 is a possible D gene (5 bases). CDR3 length equals 16 residues. Germline V gene sequence: CDR1 MDHEN, CDR2 SYDVKM. V lost 4 bases, J lost 4 bases, and 17 bases lay in between. CDR3 sequence: CASSWSKTGTNQPQHF. The CDR3 DNA reads as TGTGCCAGCAGTTGGTCAAAGACCGGGACGAATCAGCCCCAGCATTTT.

This chain uses TRBV19 with TRBJ1-1; D gene uncertain. V gave up 9 bases and J gave up 2 bases, with 22 bases separating them. CDR3 length: 16 residues. The V gene's germline CDR1 is LNHDA and CDR2 SQIVND (reference sequence). The CDR3 DNA reads as TGTGCCAGCCAGACTCAGTACACGCAGCGAAACACTGAAGCTTTCTTT. Encoded protein: CASQTQYTQRNTEAFF.

The V gene is TRBV7-2, the J gene TRBJ2-2; D is unresolved. V was trimmed by 3 bases and J by 4 bases, leaving 18 bases between them. The CDR3 loop spans 17 amino acids. From germline, CDR1 is SGHTA and CDR2 FQGNSA. In nucleotides, the CDR3 is TGTGCCAGCAGCTTGTCCAGCCGACTCCGCGTCACCGGGGAGCTGTTTTTT. Translation: CASSLSSRLRVTGELFF.

This chain links TRBV6-5 with TRBJ2-1; unclear D gene. The ends were cut back, 0 bases at V and 8 bases at J, with 8 bases in the middle. Germline CDR1 reads MNHEY; CDR2 reads SVGAGI. CDR3 length: 13 residues. CDR3: CASSYSGRHEQFF. Here the CDR3 DNA reads TGTGCCAGCAGTTACTCAGGTCGACATGAGCAGTTCTTC.

The chain combines TRBV11-2 with TRBJ2-1; no firm D call. The germline gives CDR1 SGHAT, CDR2 FQNNGV. The CDR3 length is 16 residues. Trimming took 4 bases from V and 7 from J, leaving 20 bases between them. CDR3 residues: CASSSFSLRRANEQFF. The CDR3 nucleotides are TGTGCCAGCAGCTCTTTTAGCCTCCGCCGGGCGAATGAGCAGTTCTTC.

The CDR3 nucleotides are TGTGCCAGTGGGGGCCCGAACACCGGGGAGCTGTTTTTT. Its translation: CASGGPNTGELFF. The rearrangement uses TRBV6-6 and TRBJ2-2; tentative D call: TRBD1 (6 bases). V lost 9 bases and J 0 bases, leaving 8 bases between the germline ends. CDR3 length equals 13 residues. Per germline, CDR1 MNHNY and CDR2 SVGAGI (reference sequence).

The chain carries TRBV5-1 and TRBJ1-3; no firm D call. V was cut by 4 bases and J by 4 bases, with 15 bases left in between. This CDR3 comprises 15 residues. Germline V CDR1 and CDR2: SGHRS, YFSETQ. The CDR3 coding sequence is TGCGCCAGCAGCCCCACCTATCCCGACGGAAACACCATATATTTT. It codes for CASSPTYPDGNTIYF.

This clone was counted a single time. V is TRBV4-1 and J is TRBJ1-4, with TRBD1 as a possible D gene (5 bases). The CDR3 is 15 residues long. Germline V lookup: CDR1 MGHRA, CDR2 YSYEKL. V shed 0 bases and J shed 8 bases, with 13 bases lying between them. The CDR3 reads CASSQDIGAGEKLFF. The CDR3 coding sequence is TGCGCCAGCAGCCAAGATATCGGGGCTGGGGAAAAACTGTTTTTT.

The genes are TRBV19 and TRBJ2-3; 9 bases are a match to TRBD2. V dropped 1 base and J dropped 3; count of bases not matched to a gene: 8. Germline CDR1 LNHDA, CDR2 SQIVND (reference sequence). The CDR3 is 17 residues long. CDR3 amino acids: CASSIGEAGGFTDTQYF. CDR3 DNA: TGTGCCAGTAGTATAGGAGAAGCGGGAGGATTTACAGATACGCAGTATTTT.

This clone has just one count. The genes are TRBV7-9 and TRBJ2-7; 10 positions agree with TRBD1. Germline lookup yields CDR1 SEHNR and CDR2 FQNEAQ (reference sequence). This CDR3 has 15 amino acids. With 6 bases clipped from V and 2 bases from J, the junction kept 7 bases outside the gene matches. The CDR3: CASSYWDRGTYEQYF. The DNA of the CDR3 is TGTGCCAGCAGTTACTGGGACAGGGGAACCTACGAGCAGTACTTC. The full variable domain, with the rest looked up from reference TRBV7-9 and TRBJ2-7, is DTGVSQNPRHKITKRGQNVTFRCDPISEHNRLYWYRQTLGQGPEFLTYFQNEAQLEKSRLLSDRFSAERPKGSFSTLEIQRTEQGDSAMYLCASSYWDRGTYEQYFGPGTRLTVT.

V and J are TRBV15 and TRBJ2-7, with D perhaps TRBD2 (6 bases). Germline V CDR1 and CDR2: LNHNV, YYDKDF (reference sequence). The CDR3 runs to 15 residues. The V end lost 3 bases, the J end lost 6 bases, and 18 bases lay between the germline ends. The CDR3 sequence is CATSRDLGGSGEQYF. The CDR3 DNA sequence: TGTGCCACCAGCAGGGACCTGGGGGGTAGCGGCGAGCAGTACTTC.

The chain joins TRBV5-4 to TRBJ2-1; D is perhaps TRBD2 (5 bases). V was shortened by 4 bases and J by 4 bases, with 9 bases between the two germline ends. CDR1 SGHNT and CDR2 YYREEE come from the germline V gene (reference sequence). The length of the CDR3 is 13 residues. CDR3 protein: CASSPTSYNEQFF. The CDR3 DNA sequence: TGTGCCAGCAGCCCCACTAGTTACAATGAGCAGTTCTTC.

A single count supports this clone. The chain employs TRBV7-9 and TRBJ2-1; D is undetermined. V was cut by 3 bases and J by 7 bases, with 10 bases left in between. CDR3 size: 13 residues. CDR1 and CDR2 from the germline V gene are SEHNR and FQNEAQ (reference sequence). The CDR3 coding sequence is TGTGCCAGCAGCTTGGCGATAAAGAATGAGCAGTTCTTC. Translation: CASSLAIKNEQFF.

This clone was picked up a small number of times. The chain joins TRBV28 to TRBJ1-1; D unresolved. The germline V gene encodes CDR1 MDHEN and CDR2 SYDVKM. The length of the CDR3 is 16 residues. Trimming pared 5 bases from V and 4 bases from J, leaving 20 bases between. The CDR3 bases are TGTGCCAGCAGTCAGGAGGACCGTCTTGGTGGCACTGAAGCTTTCTTT. Translation gives CASSQEDRLGGTEAFF.

The CDR3 protein is CASRGTWKNTEAFF. The CDR3 DNA reads TGTGCCAGCAGGGGAACTTGGAAGAACACTGAAGCTTTCTTT. V usage is TRBV6-1 and J usage is TRBJ1-1; D gene unclear. This CDR3 region has 14 residues. The germline V gene has CDR1 MNHNS and CDR2 SASEGT. Trimming left V 6 bases short and J 1 base short, with 12 bases between.

A single count supports this clone. This chain uses TRBV5-1 with TRBJ1-1, with 8 bases identical to TRBD1. Trimming at V came to 4 bases and at J to 1 base, leaving 9 bases not matched to a gene. CDR1 is SGHRS, CDR2 YFSETQ, per germline. The CDR3 has 16 amino acids. The CDR3 sequence is CASSLRTGYGNTEAFF. Here the CDR3 DNA reads TGCGCCAGCAGCCTACGGACAGGGTATGGGAACACTGAAGCTTTCTTT.

V and J are TRBV28 and TRBJ2-5, with D hard to call. Trimming removed 5 bases from V and 5 bases from J, with 12 bases in between. This CDR3 is 13 amino acids long. The germline CDR1 and CDR2 sequences are MDHEN and SYDVKM. The CDR3 sequence is CASSPPEWETQYF. The CDR3 DNA sequence: TGTGCCAGCAGTCCCCCGGAGTGGGAGACCCAGTACTTC.

V and J are TRBV6-5 and TRBJ2-2, with D perhaps matching TRBD2 (5 bases). This CDR3 has 14 amino acids. V dropped 7 bases and J dropped 7 bases, with 16 bases sitting between them. Germline CDR1 MNHEY, CDR2 SVGAGI. CDR3 loop: CASKWASTNGELFF. CDR3 nucleotides: TGTGCCAGCAAGTGGGCTAGCACCAACGGGGAGCTGTTTTTT.

The CDR3 protein is CASSLGGQGTQYF. CDR3 in DNA: TGTGCCAGCAGCTTAGGAGGACAGGGTACCCAGTACTTC. The chain links TRBV7-6 to TRBJ2-5; 8 bases line up with TRBD1. This CDR3 contains 13 residues. V gave up 1 base and J gave up 8 bases; unmatched junction bases: 3. Germline CDR1 reads SGHVS; CDR2 reads FNYEAQ.

The chain recombines TRBV6-1 with TRBJ2-1; either TRBD1 or TRBD2 may supply D (6 bases each). Germline-derived CDR1 and CDR2 are MNHNS and SASEGT. Between the trimmed V and J ends, which lost 7 bases and 0 bases, there was a span of 13 bases. The CDR3 length is 15 residues. The CDR3 is CASTVGGSSYNEQFF. Written as DNA, the CDR3 is TGTGCCAGCACCGTGGGGGGCAGCTCCTACAATGAGCAGTTCTTC.